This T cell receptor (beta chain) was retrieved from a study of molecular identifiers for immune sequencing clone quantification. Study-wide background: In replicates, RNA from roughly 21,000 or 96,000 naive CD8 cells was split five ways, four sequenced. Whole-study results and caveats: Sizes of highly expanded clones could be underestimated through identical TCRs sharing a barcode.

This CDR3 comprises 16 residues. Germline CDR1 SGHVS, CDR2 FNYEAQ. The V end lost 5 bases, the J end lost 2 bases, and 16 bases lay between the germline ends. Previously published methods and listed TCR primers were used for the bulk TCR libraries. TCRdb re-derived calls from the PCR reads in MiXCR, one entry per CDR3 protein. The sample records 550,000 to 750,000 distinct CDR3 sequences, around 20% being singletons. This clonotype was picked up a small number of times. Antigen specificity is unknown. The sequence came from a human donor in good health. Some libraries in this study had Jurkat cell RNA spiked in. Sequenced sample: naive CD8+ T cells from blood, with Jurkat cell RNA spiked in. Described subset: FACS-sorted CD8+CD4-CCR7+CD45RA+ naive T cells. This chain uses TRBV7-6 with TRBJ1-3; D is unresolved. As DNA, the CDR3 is TGTGCCAGCAGCCAAGGACCGAACCCACCTGGAAACACCATATATTTT. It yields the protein CASSQGPNPPGNTIYF.